This T cell receptor beta chain stems from a study of OX40 agonist ivuxolimab in advanced cancers. Regarding the complete study: Ivuxolimab was an agonistic, fully human IgG2 monoclonal antibody directed against OX40 (CD134), a costimulatory receptor. Intravenous ivuxolimab was administered to patients every 2 weeks at six dose levels: 0.01, 0.1, 0.3, 1.5, 3 and 10 mg/kg. Of the approximately 54 patients in dose escalation, 19 had hepatocellular carcinoma, about 15 had melanoma, 9 had renal cell carcinoma and 9 had head and neck cancer. In the dose-escalation cohort, more than 80% of patients were male, and the mean age was roughly 60 years with a range of about 23 to 79. Patients were allowed to have had prior anti-PD-1, anti-PD-L1 or anti-CTLA-4 therapy, and 40% to 45% of the dose-escalation patients had been treated with checkpoint inhibitors. Partial responses occurred in three dose-escalation patients: two with cutaneous melanoma and one with hepatocellular carcinoma. Peripheral TCRbeta sequencing aimed to test whether ivuxolimab altered TCR sequence diversity and caused clonal T-cell expansion. The paper covers the monotherapy dose-escalation part of the phase I ivuxolimab trial, which included N of about 51 patients. Here is what the overall study found, with its caveats: After ivuxolimab, CD8+ T cells had more expanded clones than CD4+ T cells on average. Low levels of normalized T-cell clonal expansion were also shown by some nonresponding patients. The antigen specificity of the clonally expanded peripheral T cells was not determined. Partial responders in the 0.1-3.0 mg/kg groups had among the lowest normalized peripheral clonal expansion, especially among CD8+ T cells. At doses from 0.1 to 3.0 mg/kg, clonal expansion was seen in both CD4+ and CD8+ blood T cells between baseline and week 6.

The trial excluded patients who had a history of autoimmune disease or were on systemic immunosuppression. Peripheral blood for TCR sequencing was drawn from every dose cohort at baseline, at cycle 4 day 1 and at cycle 7 day 1. Samples were obtained from an open-label, multicenter, first-in-human phase I dose-escalation trial of ivuxolimab. The trial enrolled adults with locally advanced or metastatic head and neck squamous cell, hepatocellular, melanoma or renal cell carcinoma. Before TCR sequencing, CD4+ and CD8+ T cells were separately sorted from peripheral blood. A note on this clone: It lacks a known antigen. Base qualities were left out, and no much larger clone turns up one base away.

Spanning cysteine to phenylalanine, the CDR3 consists of 15 amino acids. Left in the record is the CDR3 DNA by itself, 45 bases read in frame from the first base. Via the germline V gene, CDR1 is MRHNA and CDR2 SNTAGT. Relative to germline, V is 6 bases shorter and J is 3 bases shorter, with 14 bases between their ends. For sequencing of the TCRbeta CDR3 region, genomic DNA was extracted from the sorted cells. The immunoSEQ Assay was used to sequence the TCRbeta CDR3 regions. TCRdb re-hosts the immuneACCESS table, in-frame sequences only. Its copies lack some clones; in the studies checked, an unresolved V gene accounts for under half of them, and the cause for the rest is not known. In all, the sample holds 85,000 to 100,000 clones, and 75% to 90% of those were seen once. Approximately 0.2% of the sample goes to the ten largest clones.

The material was CD4+ or CD8+ T cells sorted from blood, obtained in a trial of the OX40 agonist ivuxolimab. The rearranged chain carries TRBV6-4 and TRBJ2-2; TRBD2 is a possible D gene, resting on 6 matching bases. The receptor was derived from an adult with an advanced solid tumor such as melanoma, head and neck, liver or kidney cancer. The CDR3 protein sequence reads: CASRVHGGYTGELFF. In nucleotide form, the sequence is TGTGCCAGCAGGGTACACGGAGGGTACACCGGGGAGCTGTTTTTT.